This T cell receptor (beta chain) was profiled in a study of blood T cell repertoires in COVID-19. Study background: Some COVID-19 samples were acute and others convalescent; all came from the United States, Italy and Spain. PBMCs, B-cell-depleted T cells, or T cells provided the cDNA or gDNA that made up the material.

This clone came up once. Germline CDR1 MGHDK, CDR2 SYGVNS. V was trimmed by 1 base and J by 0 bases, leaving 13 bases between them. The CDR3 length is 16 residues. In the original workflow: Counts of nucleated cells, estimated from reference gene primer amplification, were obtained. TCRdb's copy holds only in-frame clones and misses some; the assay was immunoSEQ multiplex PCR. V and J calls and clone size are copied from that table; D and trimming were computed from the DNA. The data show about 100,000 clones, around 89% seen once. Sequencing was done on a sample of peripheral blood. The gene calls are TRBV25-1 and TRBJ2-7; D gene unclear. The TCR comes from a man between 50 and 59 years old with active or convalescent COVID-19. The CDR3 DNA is TGTGCCAGCAGTGAATTGGGCGCTAAAAGCTCCTACGAGCAGTACTTC. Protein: CASSELGAKSSYEQYF.